Listed below are T cell receptor beta chains from one sample, sequenced in a study of OX40 agonist ivuxolimab in advanced cancers. The repertoire was sequenced with immunoSEQ multiplex PCR; TCRdb's copy has only in-frame clones and lacks some. The sample yields about 100,000 clones, 91% seen once. This sample comprised CD4+ or CD8+ T cells sorted from blood, obtained in a trial of the OX40 agonist ivuxolimab. Source of these receptors: an adult with an advanced solid tumor such as melanoma, head and neck, liver or kidney cancer. The conserved cysteine and the conserved F or W are not part of the CDR3 here.

V	J	CDR3
TRBV6-1	TRBJ1-3	ASSELFGARGTIY
TRBV6-5	TRBJ1-2	ASSMGTAYGYT
TRBV7-9	TRBJ1-2	ASSWGENYGYT
TRBV7-9	TRBJ2-7	ASSYGTREQY
TRBV29-1	TRBJ1-2	SVMTGSYGYT
TRBV18	TRBJ1-1	ASSLQARGNTEAF
TRBV19	TRBJ1-1	ASSAPGTGGTEAF
TRBV19	TRBJ2-5	ASSINRGGETQY
TRBV6-1	TRBJ2-1	ASSASQGLGSYNEQF
TRBV30	TRBJ1-5	AWSEGTYNQPQH
TRBV7-2	TRBJ2-1	ASSLVVAGVAEQF
TRBV4-3	TRBJ2-1	ASSQFSGTYNEQF
TRBV28	TRBJ2-1	ASSLLGQGLGSSYNEQF
TRBV4-2	TRBJ1-2	ASSQDEGKNYGYT
TRBV27	TRBJ2-5	ASSVRTQETQY
TRBV7-8	TRBJ2-5	ASSHGQTSGVQETQY
TRBV5-6	TRBJ2-4	ASSLGAGGWNIQY
TRBV4-2	TRBJ2-5	ASSQDWTSGGETQY
TRBV5-1	TRBJ2-7	ASSPSDRGPYEQY
TRBV18	TRBJ1-2	ASSQHPSNYGYT
TRBV7-8	TRBJ1-5	ASSTQGIYSNQPQH
TRBV4-3	TRBJ2-7	ASSQRIRGEQY
TRBV11-3	TRBJ1-2	ASSLDRPGGNGYT
TRBV4-1	TRBJ2-7	ASSQVSGSSYEQY
TRBV7-2	TRBJ2-5	ASSYRGETQY
TRBV27	TRBJ2-7	ASRRGTGTYEQY
TRBV4-3	TRBJ2-1	ASSQDLLLELSGNEQF
TRBV11-1	TRBJ2-5	ASSLGDETQY
TRBV7-9	TRBJ2-7	ASGTAGDSYEQY
TRBV11-2	TRBJ2-7	ASRAGTAESEQY
TRBV6-1	TRBJ2-3	ASSLRFGGGNTQY
TRBV4-1	TRBJ1-4	ASSQDWAGGREKLF
TRBV11-2	TRBJ2-7	ASGSPRAIYEQY
TRBV11-3	TRBJ2-1	ASSRTGSYNEQF
TRBV11-3	TRBJ1-2	ASSFQRKNGYT
TRBV7-2	TRBJ1-4	ASSLAKVGGKLF
TRBV19	TRBJ2-3	ASSPGGHTQY
TRBV27	TRBJ2-2	ASSSLARGELF
TRBV13	TRBJ2-1	ASSLSRTSGSYEQF
TRBV5-1	TRBJ2-7	ASSSPTGGFYEQY
TRBV9	TRBJ1-4	ASSAIRGKLF
TRBV18	TRBJ2-3	ASSPGHTDTQY
TRBV28	TRBJ2-1	ASRPPGQGRGEQF